The rows below give T cell receptor beta chains drawn from one sample of a study of shared clonotypes between healthy human individuals. Repertoires were generated with immunoSEQ multiplex PCR, while TCRdb's copy carries only in-frame clones and drops some. The sample lists approximately 2.3 million clones; over 90% were seen once. Sequenced sample: naive CD4+ T cells from PBMCs. All receptors come from a man in his late teens or twenties in good health. Some clones in this sample may be carry-over from other donors' samples. Each CDR3 is given with its conserved first and last residue. The D gene is left open where the match is weak. The size field is filled for only some rows; it gives once, few, many or a size class.

TRBV6-1	TRBJ2-1	14	.	.	TGTGCCAGCAGTGAAACGGACAGATACAATGAGCAGTTCTTC	CASSETDRYNEQFF
TRBV29-1	TRBJ1-1	13	TRBD1	.	TGCAGCGTTGAACGGGACAGCGGCACTGAAGCTTTCTTT	CSVERDSGTEAFF
TRBV28	TRBJ1-2	14	TRBD1	once	TGTGCCAGCAGTAGAGCCGGGACAGCCTATGGCTACACCTTC	CASSRAGTAYGYTF
TRBV28	TRBJ1-2	14	.	.	TGTGCCAGCAGTCCCCCCGGGGCCACCTATGGCTACACCTTC	CASSPPGATYGYTF
TRBV5-1	TRBJ2-7	16	.	.	TGCGCCAGCAGTCCTACAGGGTCTCAAAGCCGCTACGAGCAGTACTTC	CASSPTGSQSRYEQYF
TRBV7-9	TRBJ2-5	15	.	.	TGTGCCAGCAGCTTAGCAAGACCTAGCCAAGAGACCCAGTACTTC	CASSLARPSQETQYF
TRBV4-2	TRBJ2-1	16	TRBD2	.	TGTGCCAGCAGCCAAACAAGCGGGAGCGCCTACAATGAGCAGTTCTTC	CASSQTSGSAYNEQFF
TRBV6-5	TRBJ2-2	15	.	once	TGTGCCAGCGGTTCTGGGTCGGGTCTCACCGGGGAGCTGTTTTTT	CASGSGSGLTGELFF
TRBV11-2	TRBJ1-1	12	.	.	TGTGCCAGCAGCTTAGTCGGCACTGAAGCTTTCTTT	CASSLVGTEAFF
TRBV28	TRBJ2-4	17	TRBD1	.	TGTGCCAGCAGTCGGAGGGACAGGGACTTAGCCAAAAACATTCAGTACTTC	CASSRRDRDLAKNIQYF
TRBV7-9	TRBJ1-1	13	.	once	TGTGCCAGCAGCTTAGATAGTAGGACAGCGGCTTTCTTT	CASSLDSRTAAFF
TRBV28	TRBJ2-1	15	.	.	TGTGCCAGCAGTCTCAATCCGAGCTCCTACAATGAGCAGTTCTTC	CASSLNPSSYNEQFF
TRBV7-2	TRBJ2-2	14	TRBD1	.	TGTGCCAGCAGCTTAAGGACAGGGGGCGGGGAGCTGTTTTTT	CASSLRTGGGELFF
TRBV7-2	TRBJ1-1	17	TRBD1	.	TGTGCCAGCAGCGTTCGCAGGATGATACAGGGGGACACTGAAGCTTTCTTT	CASSVRRMIQGDTEAFF
TRBV29-1	TRBJ2-1	12	.	.	TGCAGCGTTCGAAACGGCTACAATGAGCAGTTCTTC	CSVRNGYNEQFF
TRBV27	TRBJ2-1	15	TRBD2	.	TGTGCCAGCAGTTTTCGGCTAGCGGGAGGCAATGAGCAGTTCTTC	CASSFRLAGGNEQFF
TRBV28	TRBJ2-7	14	TRBD2	.	TGTGCCAGCAGCAAGAGCGGGATTAGGAACGAGCAGTACTTC	CASSKSGIRNEQYF
TRBV5-1	TRBJ1-1	14	TRBD1	.	TGCGCCAGCAGCACCGGACAGGGGAACACTGAAGCTTTCTTT	CASSTGQGNTEAFF
TRBV6-5	TRBJ1-1	14	.	few	TGTGCCAGCAGTTACACTCTAGGGAACACTGAAGCTTTCTTT	CASSYTLGNTEAFF
TRBV5-4	TRBJ2-7	16	TRBD1	.	TGTGCCAGCAGCCTCTCGCCCCCGGGACAGGGCTACGAGCAGTACTTC	CASSLSPPGQGYEQYF
TRBV7-3	TRBJ2-3	14	.	.	TGTGCCAGCAGATTAAGCGGAAGCACAGATACGCAGTATTTT	CASRLSGSTDTQYF
TRBV6-5	TRBJ2-7	14	.	.	TGTGCCAGCAGTTACGCGGGCAGGACTGGCGAGCAGTACTTC	CASSYAGRTGEQYF
TRBV2	TRBJ1-2	13	.	.	TGTGCCAGCAGTGGGGAGGCCGGGAATGGCTACACCTTC	CASSGEAGNGYTF
TRBV28	TRBJ2-4	16	TRBD2	.	TGTGCCACCCTAAGGGGGCTAGCGGGAGATAGGAACATTCAGTACTTC	CATLRGLAGDRNIQYF